This TCR beta chain was recorded in a study of human T cells and chemical hapten exposure. This clonotype was seen many times. Time point described: healthy volunteer bleed at 2 weeks. Unfractionated whole blood yielded total RNA. Looked up from germline, CDR1 is SGHTA and CDR2 is FQGTGA. The CDR3 spans 18 residues. Trimming removed 3 bases from V and 1 base from J; junction bases left unmatched: 14. In the library, unique molecular identifiers were attached to individual cDNA molecules. As handled by the study authors: With a range of about 20,000 to 690,600, the median per sample was around 96,000 TCRs. Via MiXCR, TCRdb re-called the RACE reads, giving one row per CDR3 protein. These V and J calls derive from TCRdb rather than the authors' analysis. Of about 45,000 distinct CDR3 sequences in the sample, 3.5% to 5% are singletons; the top ten hold roughly 5.2%.

The sequence came from a human donor in good health. Some clones in this sample may be carry-over from other donors' samples. Specimen: whole blood. The chain carries TRBV7-3 and TRBJ1-1; 7 bases agree with TRBD1. This CDR3 reads CASSFPGQTNQRNTEAFF. The CDR3 nucleotides read TGTGCCAGCAGCTTCCCGGGACAGACGAACCAAAGGAACACTGAAGCTTTCTTT.